This entry concerns a single T cell receptor beta chain. CDR1 is SGHDT and CDR2 is YYEEEE in the germline V gene. The CDR3 runs 15 residues. V gave up 3 bases and J gave up 4 bases, with 14 bases separating them. This table comes from immunoSEQ multiplex PCR, and its TCRdb copy is limited to in-frame clones, with some not included. The sample holds fewer than 65,000 clones, approximately 89% seen once. The sample originates from a study of control samples from healthy donors and cancer patients. The clonotype originates from a man aged 40-55 years with colorectal cancer. The chain recombines TRBV5-6 with TRBJ1-5; no definite D call. Sequenced: PBMCs. In DNA, the CDR3 is TGTGCCAGCAGCTCGGTCCGGGAGCGAAATCAGCCCCAGCATTTT. Amino acids: CASSSVRERNQPQHF. The full variable domain, completed using reference TRBV5-6 and TRBJ1-5, is DAGVTQSPTHLIKTRGQQVTLRCSPKSGHDTVSWYQQALGQGPQFIFQYYEEEERQRGNFPDRFSGHQFPNYSSELNVNALLLGDSALYLCASSSVRERNQPQHFGDGTRLSIL.